This is a list of T cell receptor beta chains from one sample in a study of beta chain features in type 1 diabetes. Profiled with immunoSEQ multiplex PCR; TCRdb holds only in-frame clones, not every one. There are roughly 230,000 clones in the sample; about 11% occur only once, and roughly 0.017% lies in the top ten. Material: naive CD4+ T cells from blood. The receptors here all came from a young man with type 1 diabetes. CDR3s include the opening cysteine and the closing phenylalanine or tryptophan. Fields, in order: V gene, clone size, D gene, J gene, CDR3 protein, CDR3 DNA. A D gene is named only where the DNA matches it firmly. Clone size appears in some rows only: once, few, many, or a class for an expanded clone.

v_gene: TRBV7-3
abundance: NA
d_gene: TRBD1
j_gene: TRBJ1-5
CDR3aa: CASSFLRQGTEPQHF
CDR3nt: TGTGCCAGCAGCTTTCTTCGACAGGGAACTGAGCCCCAGCATTTT

v_gene: TRBV6-6
abundance: NA
d_gene: NA
j_gene: TRBJ1-5
CDR3aa: CASSQQGEPQHF
CDR3nt: TGTGCCAGCAGTCAACAGGGAGAGCCCCAGCATTTT

v_gene: TRBV19
abundance: few
d_gene: NA
j_gene: TRBJ2-3
CDR3aa: CASSGSGTDTQYF
CDR3nt: TGTGCCAGTAGTGGAAGCGGCACAGATACGCAGTATTTT

v_gene: TRBV13
abundance: few
d_gene: NA
j_gene: TRBJ1-1
CDR3aa: CASRSKRSEAFF
CDR3nt: TGTGCCAGCAGATCAAAGAGGAGTGAAGCTTTCTTT

v_gene: TRBV4-2
abundance: few
d_gene: NA
j_gene: TRBJ1-4
CDR3aa: CASSQGEGNEKLFF
CDR3nt: TGTGCCAGCAGCCAAGGGGAGGGTAATGAAAAACTGTTTTTT

v_gene: TRBV7-9
abundance: NA
d_gene: NA
j_gene: TRBJ2-5
CDR3aa: CAGGSVLETQYF
CDR3nt: TGTGCCGGGGGCTCTGTGTTAGAGACCCAGTACTTC

v_gene: TRBV2
abundance: few
d_gene: NA
j_gene: TRBJ2-3
CDR3aa: CASNDGPDTQYF
CDR3nt: TGTGCCAGCAATGATGGGCCAGATACGCAGTATTTT

v_gene: TRBV27
abundance: few
d_gene: TRBD1
j_gene: TRBJ1-5
CDR3aa: CASRGQGARSNQPQHF
CDR3nt: TGTGCCAGCAGAGGACAGGGCGCACGTAGCAATCAGCCCCAGCATTTT

v_gene: TRBV20-1
abundance: few
d_gene: NA
j_gene: TRBJ2-3
CDR3aa: CSARTEDTQYF
CDR3nt: TGCAGTGCTAGAACAGAAGATACGCAGTATTTT

v_gene: TRBV2
abundance: few
d_gene: TRBD2
j_gene: TRBJ2-5
CDR3aa: CASSLAGAQETQYF
CDR3nt: TGTGCCAGCAGTCTAGCGGGAGCCCAAGAGACCCAGTACTTC

v_gene: TRBV9
abundance: NA
d_gene: TRBD1
j_gene: TRBJ1-5
CDR3aa: CASNRGSDGNQPQHF
CDR3nt: TGTGCCAGCAACAGGGGTAGTGATGGCAATCAGCCCCAGCATTTT